The rows below give T cell receptor beta chains drawn from one sample of a study of long-term antiretroviral therapy in people with HIV. The data were produced by immunoSEQ multiplex PCR, yet TCRdb's version contains in-frame clones alone and is incomplete. The table lists 25,000 to 30,000 clones, 70% to 85% of them singletons. The sequencing here drew on unsorted PBMCs, taken 0.8 years before starting antiretroviral therapy. The receptor source for this set is a man in his late teens or twenties with HIV. The CDR3 runs from the conserved cysteine through the conserved F or W. D genes are given only for firm matches. Expanded clones get a size class; other rows say once, few or many, or leave the size out.

d_gene,abundance,j_gene,v_gene,len,CDR3nt,CDR3aa
-,-,TRBJ2-2,TRBV4-3,15,TGCGCCAGCAGTACAGGACGGGCTAACACCGGGGAGCTGTTTTTT,CASSTGRANTGELFF
TRBD1,-,TRBJ2-2,TRBV9,14,TGTGCCAGCAGTACAGACAGGGAAACCGGGGAGCTGTTTTTT,CASSTDRETGELFF
TRBD2,-,TRBJ2-1,TRBV6-5,12,TGTGCCAGCAGGACTAGCGGCAATGAGCAGTTCTTC,CASRTSGNEQFF
TRBD1,-,TRBJ1-2,TRBV5-4,16,TGTGCCAGCAGCTTGGCCAGGGACAGCCACATCTATGGCTACACCTTC,CASSLARDSHIYGYTF
TRBD1,-,TRBJ2-1,TRBV2,15,TGTGCCAGCAGTGGCCACAGGGGTCCCTACAATGAGCAGTTCTTC,CASSGHRGPYNEQFF
-,once,TRBJ2-1,TRBV6-4,13,TGTGCCAGCAGTGAAGGAGATTACAATGAGCAGTTCTTC,CASSEGDYNEQFF
TRBD1,once,TRBJ2-3,TRBV5-1,12,TGCGCCAGCATGGACAGGCCAGATACGCAGTATTTT,CASMDRPDTQYF
-,few,TRBJ2-2,TRBV2,16,TGTGCCAGCAGAGCCGCTCCCGTGTTTCGCACCGGGGAGCTGTTTTTT,CASRAAPVFRTGELFF
-,-,TRBJ2-7,TRBV19,15,TGTGCCAGTAGTATAGGTGGAGGGAATGTCTACGAGCAGTACTTC,CASSIGGGNVYEQYF
TRBD2,-,TRBJ2-5,TRBV9,16,TGTGCCAGCAGCTTGGGACTAGCGGAACCTCAAGAGACCCAGTACTTC,CASSLGLAEPQETQYF
-,-,TRBJ2-6,TRBV19,16,TGTGCCAGTAGTGATCAGGGTCTTACTGGGGCCAACGTCCTGACTTTC,CASSDQGLTGANVLTF
TRBD1,-,TRBJ1-2,TRBV28,14,TGTGCCAGCAGTTTACCAGGGGGTTCTTTAGGCTACACCTTC,CASSLPGGSLGYTF
-,-,TRBJ2-4,TRBV5-1,16,TGCGCCAGCAGCTTGGCCCCGGACAGCCACAAAAACATTCAGTACTTC,CASSLAPDSHKNIQYF
-,-,TRBJ2-5,TRBV9,13,TGTGCCAGCAGCGGAGGGGCGATAGAGACCCAGTACTTC,CASSGGAIETQYF
TRBD1,-,TRBJ1-4,TRBV4-1,15,TGCGCCAGCAGCCAAGATGGACAGGGAGGTGAAAAACTGTTTTTT,CASSQDGQGGEKLFF
-,-,TRBJ1-6,TRBV9,16,TGTGCCAGCAGCGTAGATGGCAGGGCGGCTAATTCACCCCTCCACTTT,CASSVDGRAANSPLHF
-,-,TRBJ2-3,TRBV7-9,15,TGTGCCAGCAGCTGGGGGGGCGTAGGCACAGATACGCAGTATTTT,CASSWGGVGTDTQYF
TRBD1,once,TRBJ2-3,TRBV18,16,TGTGCCAGCTCACCTCGGGAAGGGGGCTATATTTATACGCAGTATTTT,CASSPREGGYIYTQYF
-,few,TRBJ2-3,TRBV9,15,TGTGCCAGCAGCGACCCCTTGGGGGCGGCAGATACGCAGTATTTT,CASSDPLGAADTQYF
TRBD2,-,TRBJ2-5,TRBV7-6,14,TGTGCCAGCAGCTTAGGGACTAGTCGAGAGACCCAGTACTTC,CASSLGTSRETQYF
TRBD1,-,TRBJ1-1,TRBV25-1,16,TGTGCCAGCAGTGGGAAGCCGGGACAGGGGGTCACTGAAGCTTTCTTT,CASSGKPGQGVTEAFF
-,once,TRBJ1-1,TRBV5-6,14,TGTGCCAGCAGAGTCAGGGGCCTCGGCACTGAAGCTTTCTTT,CASRVRGLGTEAFF
-,-,TRBJ2-3,TRBV7-9,17,TGTGCCAGCAGCTTATTCCGGACAGCCGGGGCTACAGATACGCAGTATTTT,CASSLFRTAGATDTQYF
TRBD1,few,TRBJ2-1,TRBV4-1,13,TGCGCCAGCAGCCTACAACAGGGGAATGAGCAGTTCTTC,CASSLQQGNEQFF
-,few,TRBJ1-1,TRBV29-1,13,TGCAGCGAGACCCGCCAGGGGAGCACTGAAGCTTTCTTT,CSETRQGSTEAFF
TRBD2,-,TRBJ2-5,TRBV4-2,16,TGTGCCAGCAGCCTTCTAGCGGGAGGGATCGGAGAGACCCAGTACTTC,CASSLLAGGIGETQYF
-,once,TRBJ2-2,TRBV9,15,TGTGCCAGCAGCGTCGGGCAGGCCGGCACCGGGGAGCTGTTTTTT,CASSVGQAGTGELFF
-,-,TRBJ2-3,TRBV5-4,16,TGTGCCAGCAGTCCATTGGCAGGGAAAAGCACAGATACGCAGTATTTT,CASSPLAGKSTDTQYF
-,-,TRBJ1-5,TRBV4-1,14,TGCGCCAGCAGCCAAGATAGGGGGAATCAGCCCCAGCATTTT,CASSQDRGNQPQHF
-,-,TRBJ2-2,TRBV4-2,16,TGTGCCAGCAGCCAAGCTTCAGGATTCAACACCGGGGAGCTGTTTTTT,CASSQASGFNTGELFF
TRBD1,-,TRBJ1-6,TRBV7-8,14,TGTGCCAGCAGCATAACAGGGGACAATTCACCCCTCCACTTT,CASSITGDNSPLHF
-,-,TRBJ1-5,TRBV6-4,13,TGTGCCAGCAGTGAGGGTCTGGGCCAGCCCCAGCATTTT,CASSEGLGQPQHF
-,-,TRBJ1-5,TRBV2,13,TGTGCCAGCAGTGAAAATTTAGGTCAGCCCCAGCATTTT,CASSENLGQPQHF
-,-,TRBJ1-1,TRBV5-8,13,TGTGCCAGCAGCTCCAAGGAGGATTCTGAAGCTTTCTTT,CASSSKEDSEAFF
TRBD1,-,TRBJ1-1,TRBV19,16,TGTGCCAGTAGTATTAACAGGGGGCCCTACCAAACTGAAGCTTTCTTT,CASSINRGPYQTEAFF
-,-,TRBJ1-1,TRBV5-1,15,TGCGCCAGCAGCTTCGCCACACAACGGGGCACTGAAGCTTTCTTT,CASSFATQRGTEAFF
TRBD1,-,TRBJ1-1,TRBV5-4,16,TGTGCCAGCAGCGGATACCGGGGCCCAGGGGGCACTGAAGCTTTCTTT,CASSGYRGPGGTEAFF
TRBD2,-,TRBJ2-1,TRBV2,12,TGTGCCGGAACTAGCGGGGCGGAGCAGCAGTTCTTC,CAGTSGAEQQFF
TRBD2,-,TRBJ2-3,TRBV4-2,16,TGTGCCAGCAGCCCCCGACTAGCGGGAAGCACAGATACGCAGTATTTT,CASSPRLAGSTDTQYF
TRBD1,once,TRBJ1-4,TRBV7-9,15,TGTGCCAGCAGCCGGGACAGAAGGGGCATGGAGAAACTGTTTTTT,CASSRDRRGMEKLFF
-,-,TRBJ2-5,TRBV28,14,TGTGCCAGCAGGGGGCGGGCCAGACGAGAGACCCAGTACTTC,CASRGRARRETQYF
TRBD2,-,TRBJ2-1,TRBV14,18,TGTGCCAGCAGCCGGACTAGCGGGAGAGCCCTCTCCTACAATGAGCAGTTCTTC,CASSRTSGRALSYNEQFF
-,-,TRBJ2-7,TRBV19,15,TGTGCCAGTAGTATATCCCAAGGGGTGACCTACGAGCAGTACTTC,CASSISQGVTYEQYF
TRBD2,-,TRBJ2-1,TRBV7-8,18,TGTGCCAGCAGCTCCCGTGATAGCGGGAGGCTCCGCTACAATGAGCAGTTCTTC,CASSSRDSGRLRYNEQFF
TRBD2,-,TRBJ2-3,TRBV29-1,15,TGCAGCGTTGAAAGCGGGAGAGTAAGCACAGATACGCAGTATTTT,CSVESGRVSTDTQYF
-,once,TRBJ2-1,TRBV29-1,15,TGCAGCGTTGAAGATAGCAAAAGACGAGTAAATGAGCAGTTCTTC,CSVEDSKRRVNEQFF
TRBD1,-,TRBJ2-7,TRBV7-9,15,TGTGCCAGCAGCTTTGTAACAGGGGTACGTGGCGAGCAGTACTTC,CASSFVTGVRGEQYF
TRBD2,-,TRBJ2-1,TRBV4-1,12,TGCGCCAGCCCTTCACTAGCGACCGAGCAGTTCTTC,CASPSLATEQFF
-,few,TRBJ2-2,TRBV10-2,14,TGCGCCAGCCGTAGTAGCTTCAACACCGGGGAGCTGTTTTTT,CASRSSFNTGELFF
TRBD2,-,TRBJ2-1,TRBV19,15,TGTGCCAGTAGTCCCTTGCGGGAGGGTTACAATGAGCAGTTCTTC,CASSPLREGYNEQFF
-,few,TRBJ1-2,TRBV7-9,14,TGTGCCAGCAGCTTAACGGTGGCGCACTATGGCTACACCTTC,CASSLTVAHYGYTF
-,-,TRBJ1-1,TRBV4-1,13,TGCGCCAGCAGCCAACCGGCCCAGGCTGAAGCTTTCTTT,CASSQPAQAEAFF
-,-,TRBJ2-5,TRBV4-2,14,TGTGCCAGCAGCCAACCAAGCGACCAAGAGACCCAGTACTTC,CASSQPSDQETQYF
-,-,TRBJ2-5,TRBV5-1,14,TGCGCCAGCGGCCTTGGGAGCCCACAAGAGACCCAGTACTTC,CASGLGSPQETQYF
-,once,TRBJ2-6,TRBV4-3,16,TGCGCCAGCAGCCAAGAGACTTACTCTGGGGCCAACGTCCTGACTTTC,CASSQETYSGANVLTF
TRBD1,-,TRBJ2-7,TRBV9,15,TGTGCCAGCAGCCGGGACGACAGGGGGTACTACGAGCAGTACTTC,CASSRDDRGYYEQYF
-,-,TRBJ1-5,TRBV6-6,16,TGTGCCAGCAGTTACTTAGTTGGACAGCTCAATCAGCCCCAGCATTTT,CASSYLVGQLNQPQHF